The 28 T cell receptor beta chains in this list originate from one sample, sequenced in a study of tumor-infiltrating lymphocytes in primary liver carcinoma. TCR beta cDNA was reverse-transcribed from around 0.55 ug of total RNA. The reaction used a constant-region primer and ProtoScript II reverse transcriptase. Libraries of TCR beta came from three nested multiplex PCR rounds with slightly modified ARM-PCR. Amplification in the first two PCR rounds was performed using TRBV1-TRBV30 forward primers and a C-beta reverse primer for roughly 9 cycles each. Each CDR3 protein gets one entry after TCRdb re-called the multiplex PCR reads with MiXCR. The sample consists of about 180,000 distinct CDR3 sequences, about 60% of them appearing once. Unsorted whole blood supplied the blood RNA, and germline DNA was isolated too. The specimen was peripheral blood. The receptors stem from a man aged 40-55 years with primary liver carcinoma and hepatitis B virus infection.

CDR3 region: CASSYGSSHNEQFF. Here the CDR3 DNA reads TGTGCCAGCAGTTACGGATCCTCTCACAATGAGCAGTTCTTC. The chain joins TRBV6-2 or TRBV6-3 to TRBJ2-1; D gene uncertain. Trimming took off 2 bases at V and 5 bases at J, with 10 bases between the two ends. Germline V gene lookup returns CDR1 MNHEY and CDR2 SVGEGT. The CDR3 length is 14 residues.

This clonotype was seen just once. Given a much more abundant clone one base away, this may be a read error. It is unclear where the CDR3 begins or ends on the DNA, so no DNA is shown, and the CDR3 is as TCRdb lists it. V and J are TRBV29-1 and TRBJ2-5; TRBD1, the table's D call, lacks a check against the DNA. With termini counted, the CDR3 has 13 amino acids. From germline, CDR1 is SQVTM and CDR2 ANQGSEA. The CDR3 region is CSVGQGSWETRYF.

Turning to this clonotype: The junction differs from germline at one of its ends, possibly a read error. The chain uses TRBV11-2 and TRBJ2-7; possibly TRBD2 for D (5 bases). CDR1 is SGHAT, CDR2 FQNNGV, per germline. The CDR3 is 15 amino acids. Here the CDR3 reads CDSSLVSVAGDEQYF. As DNA, the CDR3 is TGTGACAGCAGCTTAGTCTCGGTTGCCGGGGATGAGCAGTACTTC.

Note on this clonotype: This may come from a read error, since a much larger clone is one base off. V usage is TRBV12-3 or TRBV12-4 and J usage is TRBJ1-2; D perhaps matches TRBD1 (6 bases). This CDR3 is 13 amino acids long. Trimming cost V 5 bases and J 6 bases, with 13 bases left between them. The CDR3 sequence is CASSIRGLDGYTF. The DNA of the CDR3 is TGTGCCAGCAGTATCAGGGGATTGGATGGCTACACCTTC.

This chain links TRBV10-3 with TRBJ2-1; 10 positions agree with TRBD2. V shed 6 bases and J 8 bases; nucleotides not matched to a gene: 13. CDR1 and CDR2 from the germline V gene are ENHRY and SYGVKD. The CDR3 consists of 16 residues. CDR3 DNA: TGTGCCATCAGGGGACTAGCGTGCGGGGGAAGCGATGAGCAGTTCTTC. It specifies CAIRGLACGGSDEQFF.

This clonotype was recorded only once. The V gene is TRBV6-1, the J gene TRBJ2-5; 8 bases are shared with TRBD1. The CDR3 has 14 amino acids. From germline, CDR1 is MNHNS and CDR2 SASEGT. Trimming at V came to 3 bases and at J to 6 bases, leaving 6 bases not matched to a gene. The DNA of the CDR3 is TGTGCCAGCAGTGAGGACAGGGCTGTAAAGACCCAGTACTTC. Its protein is CASSEDRAVKTQYF.

Details on this clonotype: A much larger clone lies one base from this, so it may be a read error. This chain connects TRBV10-3 to TRBJ2-2; D could derive from TRBD1 or TRBD2 (5 bases each). The CDR3 length is 14 residues. Germline values: CDR1 ENHRY, CDR2 SYGVKD. Trimming shortened V by 5 bases and J by 10 bases, and 17 bases separated the two germline ends. The CDR3 nucleotides read TGTGCCATCAGTATACAGAGGGGCCCCGTGGAGCTGTTTTTT. Translation gives CAISIQRGPVELFF.

The chain uses TRBV5-5 and TRBJ2-5; either TRBD1 or TRBD2 may fit D (5 bases each). Germline CDR1 and CDR2: SGHKS and YYEKEE (reference sequence). The CDR3 has 13 amino acids. V lost 1 base, J lost 5 bases, and 9 bases lay in between. The CDR3 nucleotides read TGTGCCAGCAGCTTGACCGGGGACGAGACCCAGTACTTC. It encodes CASSLTGDETQYF.

Note on this clonotype: This clone may be a read error of a much larger clone one base away. The chain joins TRBV11-3 to TRBJ2-3; D is tentatively TRBD1 or TRBD2 (5 bases each). The CDR3 extends over 14 amino acids. Germline loops: CDR1 SGHNT, CDR2 YENEEA. Here the CDR3 reads CVSSPGASTDTQYF. CDR3 DNA: TGTGTCAGCAGCCCCGGGGCCAGCACAGATACGCAGTATTTT.

About this clonotype: With a much larger clone just one base away, this may be a read error. The chain is built from TRBV11-2 and TRBJ1-1, with unresolved D. CDR1 SGHAT and CDR2 FQNNGV come from the germline V gene. The CDR3 runs to 14 residues. CDR3 amino acids: CANSFPLGNTEAFF. Here the CDR3 DNA reads TGTGCCAACAGCTTCCCGTTGGGGAACACTGAAGCTTTCTTT.

This chain links TRBV4-1 with TRBJ2-7, with D possibly being TRBD1 (5 bases). Germline CDR1 is MGHRA and CDR2 is YSYEKL. The CDR3 loop spans 17 amino acids. V lost 0 bases and J lost 3, with 18 bases in between. This CDR3 reads CASSQDGLGQGNYEQYF. The CDR3 region has the DNA TGCGCCAGCAGCCAAGATGGTTTAGGGCAGGGCAACTACGAGCAGTACTTC.

The CDR3 sequence: CASSLTSFYNEQFF. DNA for the CDR3: TGTGCCAGCAGCTTAACTAGCTTCTACAATGAGCAGTTCTTC. This chain uses TRBV7-2 with TRBJ2-1; possible D gene TRBD2, 6 bases. CDR3 length: 14 residues. The germline CDR1 and CDR2 sequences are SGHTA and FQGNSA. The V gene lost 2 bases and the J gene lost 3 bases, with 8 bases spanning the gap.

The V call is TRBV28, the J call TRBJ2-5; D is perhaps TRBD1 (6 bases). The CDR3 sequence is 15 residues long. The V gene's germline CDR1 is MDHEN and CDR2 SYDVKM. V was cut by 4 bases and J by 4 bases, with 16 bases left in between. CDR3 coding DNA: TGTGCCAGCAGTTCAGGGGTAATTGGTGGAGAGACCCAGTACTTC. Protein: CASSSGVIGGETQYF.

The V call is TRBV4-1, the J call TRBJ2-2; TRBD2 matches 8 bases. This CDR3 spans 18 amino acids. Looked up from germline, CDR1 is MGHRA and CDR2 is YSYEKL. The V and J ends lost 4 bases and 5 bases, in that order; junction bases with no gene match: 15. The CDR3 region has the DNA TGCGCCAGCAGCCGAAGAGGGGGAGCGGGAGTTCGGACCGGGGAGCTGTTTTTT. Protein: CASSRRGGAGVRTGELFF.

V gene TRBV5-4 combines with J gene TRBJ2-7, with 10 bases matching TRBD2. The length of the CDR3 is 15 residues. Germline assignment: CDR1 SGHNT and CDR2 YYREEE (reference sequence). The junction had 8 bases not matched to a gene; V was cut back by 3 bases and J by 5 bases. In DNA, the CDR3 is TGTGCCAGCAGCTCCTCGCAGGGACTAGCGAACGAGCAGTACTTC. It yields the protein CASSSSQGLANEQYF.

In this sample, this clonotype turned up once. The J gene is TRBJ1-1, the V gene TRBV7-8; D gene uncertain. In germline, CDR1 is SGHVS, CDR2 FQNEAQ. The V and J ends lost 2 bases and 2 bases respectively, with 18 bases between them. This CDR3 region has 17 residues. CDR3 sequence reads: CASSLLPFGGANTEAFF. The CDR3 DNA sequence: TGTGCCAGCAGCTTATTGCCCTTTGGAGGAGCAAACACTGAAGCTTTCTTT.

The CDR3 spells CASGPRTEIAKNIQYF. Written as DNA, the CDR3 is TGTGCCAGCGGGCCCCGGACAGAAATAGCCAAAAACATTCAGTACTTC. V and J are TRBV12-3 or TRBV12-4 and TRBJ2-4; D is perhaps TRBD1 (6 bases). V lost 8 bases and J lost 0, with 17 bases in between. CDR3 length: 16 amino acids.

V gene TRBV5-1 combines with J gene TRBJ2-3; D is unclear. Germline CDR1 is SGHRS and CDR2 is YFSETQ. V was cut by 3 bases and J by 2 bases, with 10 bases left in between. CDR3 size: 14 residues. The CDR3 DNA reads TGCGCCAGCAGCTCGGTGTCCTACACAGATACGCAGTATTTT. Its protein product is CASSSVSYTDTQYF.

The V gene is TRBV11-2, the J gene TRBJ2-7, with D unclear. This CDR3 is 13 amino acids long. Trimming shortened V by 9 bases and J by 4 bases, and 16 bases separated the two germline ends. The germline CDR1 and CDR2 sequences are SGHAT and FQNNGV. The CDR3 protein is CASSPVWGYEQYF. Here the CDR3 DNA reads TGTGCCAGTAGCCCGGTGTGGGGATACGAGCAGTACTTC.

Of note for this clonotype: This could be a read error, since a much larger clone is one nucleotide away. The chain is built from TRBV14 and TRBJ2-7; 8 bases are shared with TRBD1. Germline CDR1 reads SGHDN; CDR2 reads FVKESK. This CDR3 is 16 amino acids long. The CDR3 loop reads CVSSLRGTGTAYEQYF. Written as DNA, the CDR3 is TGTGTCAGCAGCCTCAGGGGGACAGGAACTGCCTACGAGCAGTACTTC.

This clonotype has only one observation. The V and J genes are TRBV11-2 and TRBJ2-3; D is perhaps TRBD2 (6 bases). The CDR3 has 15 residues. V was pared by 2 bases and J by 3 bases, with 12 bases between. From germline, CDR1 is SGHAT and CDR2 FQNNGV. The CDR3 sequence: CASSLREFGTDTQYF. CDR3 coding DNA: TGTGCCAGCAGCTTACGGGAGTTTGGTACAGATACGCAGTATTTT.

This chain joins TRBV29-1 and TRBJ2-3; D may be TRBD1 (5 bases). The CDR3 is 12 residues long. The V end was cut by 5 bases, the J end by 12 bases, with 18 bases between. Germline V CDR1 and CDR2: SQVTM, ANQGSEA. The CDR3 loop is CSVQGNTDIQYF. The DNA of the CDR3 is TGCAGCGTTCAGGGTAACACAGATATTCAGTATTTT.

A few counts support this clonotype. The chain uses TRBV11-2 and TRBJ2-1; 7 bases align to TRBD2. V dropped 5 bases and J dropped 0; count of bases not matched to a gene: 10. Germline CDR1 SGHAT, CDR2 FQNNGV. The CDR3 length is 17 residues. CDR3 region: CASSPPAGAGSYNEQFF. Here the CDR3 DNA reads TGTGCCAGCAGCCCCCCCGCGGGAGCAGGCTCCTACAATGAGCAGTTCTTC.

The gene calls are TRBV24-1 and TRBJ1-1; tentatively, D is TRBD1 (5 bases). CDR1 and CDR2 from the germline V gene are KGHDR and SFDVKD. The V end lost 3 bases, the J end lost 4 bases, and 14 bases lay between the germline ends. This CDR3 spans 15 amino acids. The CDR3 region is CATSDPRTGGTEAFF. For the CDR3, the DNA is TGTGCCACCAGTGATCCGAGGACGGGGGGCACTGAAGCTTTCTTT.

The chain is built from TRBV5-1 and TRBJ2-1; 11 bases map to TRBD2. V was pared by 4 bases and J by 0 bases, with 3 bases of the junction left unmatched. The V gene's germline CDR1 is SGHRS and CDR2 YFSETQ. The CDR3 totals 16 residues. CDR3 amino acids: CASSPTSGSSYNEQFF. CDR3 sequence (DNA): TGCGCCAGCAGCCCCACTAGCGGGAGCTCCTACAATGAGCAGTTCTTC.

This clonotype was detected once. An end of the junction does not agree with germline; a read error may underlie this. The rearrangement uses TRBV28 and TRBJ2-1; 7 bases align to TRBD1. CDR1 and CDR2 (germline): MDHEN, SYDVKM. The CDR3 runs to 13 residues. The CDR3 region is CANSYRQGGEQFF. CDR3 DNA: TGTGCCAACAGTTATCGACAGGGCGGGGAGCAGTTCTTC.

The genes are TRBV29-1 and TRBJ1-1; weak D call: TRBD1 (5 bases). Germline CDR1 reads SQVTM; CDR2 reads ANQGSEA. The CDR3 runs 14 residues. V gave up 6 bases and J gave up 0 bases, with 14 bases separating them. Here the CDR3 reads CSVGGHLLNTEAFF. CDR3 nucleotide sequence: TGCAGCGTCGGAGGACATCTTCTGAACACTGAAGCTTTCTTT.

V usage is TRBV10-3 and J usage is TRBJ1-2, with a weak D call TRBD1 (6 bases). Trimming left V 6 bases short and J 3 bases short, with 11 bases between. The germline gives CDR1 ENHRY, CDR2 SYGVKD. CDR3 length: 13 amino acids. The CDR3 is CAISKTGDYGYTF. Written as DNA, the CDR3 is TGTGCCATCAGCAAGACAGGAGACTATGGCTACACCTTC.